The table lists the clone carrying this TCR beta chain with a few counts. The antigen remains unidentified. TCRB transcripts that were expressed got sequenced, as all of the isolated RNA had been reverse transcribed. Sequencing used immunoSEQ multiplex PCR; TCRdb keeps in-frame clones, though not all of them. The table shows roughly 300,000 clones, with roughly 8% occurring only once. This sample was included in a study of beta chain features in type 1 diabetes. Study results and caveats: Patients with Type 1 diabetes showed moderately but significantly shorter TCRB CDR3s in all four CD4+ subsets.

The CDR3 extends over 15 amino acids. Germline CDR1 and CDR2: LNHNV and YYDKDF (reference sequence). The V segment lost 0 bases and the J segment 2 bases; nucleotides outside the gene matches: 4. By way of CD45RO/CCR7/CD25/CD127/CD95/CD27, the CD4+ regulatory, stem cell-like memory, central memory and naive cells were sorted. Sequencing was carried out using central memory CD4+ T cells from blood. This TCR came from a woman aged 18-29 years in good health. The V gene is TRBV15, the J gene TRBJ2-7, with 7 bases matching TRBD1. CDR3 region: CATSRDFGTAYEQYF. The CDR3 region has the DNA TGTGCCACCAGCAGAGATTTTGGGACAGCCTACGAGCAGTACTTC.